This T cell receptor (beta chain) was captured in a study of T cells expressing NK-cell markers. Overall study context: Sorted T-cell subsets CD3+CD56+NKG2C+, CD3+CD56+NKG2C- and CD3+CD56-NKG2C+ were TCR beta-sequenced. Study-wide results and limits: Topping the CD3+CD56-NKG2C+ fraction as well were these clonotypes, in a handful of donors.

Details on this clonotype: The antigen is not known.

Germline loops: CDR1 DFQATT, CDR2 SNEGSKA (reference sequence). The CDR3 spans 15 residues. TCRdb processed the 5' RACE reads again and assigns one entry to each CDR3 protein, with no DNA. This sample's clone table lists 550,000 to 600,000 distinct CDR3 sequences. The chain links TRBV20-1 to TRBJ2-1; the D call from TCRdb, TRBD1, cannot be confirmed without DNA. Material for sequencing was blood T cells: a sorted CD56 or NKG2C T cell subset, CD4+ or CD8+ T cells, or bulk PBMC T cells (not recorded which). This receptor was taken from a young man in good health. The CDR3 here is CSERGPSPSYNEQFF.